This entry concerns a single TCR beta chain. Antigen specificity is unknown. The data stem from a study of T cells after yellow fever vaccination. 5'RACE template switching added a universal primer site and UMIs to TCR cDNA. One entry per CDR3 protein, called by TCRdb with MiXCR from the 5' RACE reads. The sample yields about 350,000 distinct CDR3 sequences, roughly 8.6% seen once. The study's findings and limits: Contaminating bulk clonotypes could be abundant in FACS-sorted repertoires.

Germline V gene lookup returns CDR1 DFQATT and CDR2 SNEGSKA (reference sequence). Between the trimmed V and J ends, which lost 0 bases and 5 bases, there was a span of 23 bases. This CDR3 has 18 residues. The TCR sequence derives from a man aged 18 to 30 who received the YFV17D yellow fever vaccine. The chain employs TRBV20-1 and TRBJ1-5; TRBD1 is a possible D gene (6 bases). Sequencing used PBMCs, obtained about 41 days after the first yellow fever vaccination. CDR3 region: CSARDLAGEGRGHQPQHF. CDR3 sequence (DNA): TGCAGTGCTAGAGATTTGGCAGGGGAAGGCAGGGGCCATCAGCCCCAGCATTTT.